These 26 T cell receptor beta chains were all obtained from the same sample, sequenced in a study of identical twins. TCRdb itself ran the 5' RACE reads through MiXCR, one entry per CDR3 protein. The data contain 1,800,000 or so distinct CDR3 sequences, about 30% of them singletons. The sequenced material came from cord blood. These receptors were obtained from a newborn girl in good health.

This sequence joins TRBV7-2 and TRBJ2-3, with D maybe TRBD2 (6 bases). This CDR3 contains 16 residues. Trimming removed 1 base from V and 2 bases from J, with 13 bases in between. The germline V gene has CDR1 SGHTA and CDR2 FQGNSA. The CDR3 region has the DNA TGTGCCAGCAGCTTAGTAGCGGAACTAACCACAGATACGCAGTATTTT. Protein product: CASSLVAELTTDTQYF. Using reference TRBV7-2 and TRBJ2-3 for the parts outside the CDR3, the full variable domain is GAGVSQSPSNKVTEKGKDVELRCDPISGHTALYWYRQSLGQGLEFLIYFQGNSAPDKSGLPSDRFSAERTGGSVSTLTIQRTQQEDSAVYLCASSLVAELTTDTQYFGPGTRLTVL.

This chain connects TRBV6-6 to TRBJ1-5, with D unclear. Germline loops: CDR1 MNHNY, CDR2 SVGAGI (reference sequence). The CDR3 covers 12 residues. V was clipped by 2 bases and J by 5 bases, with 4 bases between them. CDR3 coding DNA: TGTGCCAGCAGTTACGCAGATCAGCCCCAGCATTTT. Translating it yields CASSYADQPQHF.

The chain carries TRBV5-1 and TRBJ2-7; D assignment may be TRBD1 or TRBD2 (5 bases each). The CDR3 runs 15 residues. Germline V CDR1 and CDR2: SGHRS, YFSETQ. Trimming pared 0 bases from V and 1 base from J, leaving 11 bases between. The CDR3 DNA follows: TGCGCCAGCAGCTTGGTCTGGGGCGGGTCCTACGAGCAGTACTTC. This encodes CASSLVWGGSYEQYF.

The sample holds many counts of this clonotype. V usage is TRBV4-1 and J usage is TRBJ2-7; D not resolved. CDR1 MGHRA and CDR2 YSYEKL come from the germline V gene. V was clipped by 4 bases and J by 0 bases, with 13 bases between them. The CDR3 is made up of 15 amino acids. This chain's CDR3 is CASSRMSDLSYEQYF. In DNA, the CDR3 is TGCGCCAGCAGCCGGATGAGTGACCTCTCCTACGAGCAGTACTTC.

This clonotype was picked up many times. The rearrangement uses TRBV6-5 and TRBJ2-3; D is unresolved. Germline assignment: CDR1 MNHEY and CDR2 SVGAGI. This CDR3 contains 14 residues. V was cut by 2 bases and J by 0 bases, with 6 bases left in between. In nucleotides, the CDR3 is TGTGCCAGCAGTTACGGAGTTAGCACAGATACGCAGTATTTT. Translating gives CASSYGVSTDTQYF.

This clonotype appeared a single time. One end of the junction varies from germline; a read error may be responsible. The chain carries TRBV4-1 and TRBJ1-2; no definite D call. Germline CDR1 and CDR2: MGHRA and YSYEKL. This CDR3 is 13 amino acids long. The CDR3 loop is CVSSIDGNYGYTF. CDR3 sequence (DNA): TGCGTCAGCAGCATAGACGGAAACTATGGCTACACCTTC.

This clonotype appeared many times. The chain joins TRBV27 to TRBJ2-7; no firm D call. CDR3 length equals 11 residues. CDR1 and CDR2 (germline): MNHEY, SMNVEV (reference sequence). V was cut by 6 bases and J by 3 bases, with 6 bases left in between. The DNA of the CDR3 is TGTGCCAGCAGCTCAATCTACGAGCAGTACTTC. Protein sequence: CASSSIYEQYF.

This clonotype occurred a few times. The chain uses TRBV18 and TRBJ2-3; D is unresolved. Trimming left V 1 base short and J 5 bases short, with 13 bases between. This CDR3 contains 15 residues. The germline CDR1 and CDR2 sequences are KGHSH and LQKENI. The CDR3 sequence: CASSPLIRTRDTQYF. CDR3 nucleotides: TGTGCCAGCTCACCACTTATCAGGACCCGAGATACGCAGTATTTT.

This clonotype appeared a few times. The chain employs TRBV20-1 and TRBJ2-7; a weak D match, TRBD1 (6 bases). Germline V gene lookup returns CDR1 DFQATT and CDR2 SNEGSKA (reference sequence). Trimming removed 7 bases at V and 4 bases at J, with 20 bases between. This CDR3 has 14 residues. In DNA form, the CDR3 reads TGCAGTGGTAGTATTCATATACAGGGTTACGAGCAGTACTTC. It is translated as CSGSIHIQGYEQYF.

This clonotype was observed a few times. CDR3 protein: CASSLSPHPSYEQYF. The DNA for the CDR3 is TGTGCCAGCAGCCTAAGTCCCCACCCCTCCTACGAGCAGTACTTC. V gene TRBV11-2 combines with J gene TRBJ2-7; D uncertain. CDR3 length: 15 residues. CDR1 SGHAT and CDR2 FQNNGV come from the germline V gene. Between the trimmed V and J ends, which lost 5 bases and 0 bases, there was a span of 14 bases.

Worth noting for this clonotype: Given the absence of the conserved phenylalanine or tryptophan at the CDR3 end, a read error is likely. The chain has TRBV27 and TRBJ2-7; D gene unclear. Trimming left V 5 bases short and J 2 bases short, with 4 bases between. The germline V gene encodes CDR1 MNHEY and CDR2 SMNVEV (reference sequence). The CDR3 spans 11 residues. The CDR3 DNA reads as TGTGCCAGCAGTCTTCCCTACGAGCAGTACTTA. Translated, it gives CASSLPYEQYL.

This chain connects TRBV20-1 to TRBJ2-1, with 14 nucleotides matching TRBD2. TRBJ2-7 explains the end of the DNA better; the J call may be wrong. CDR1 and CDR2 (germline): DFQATT, SNEGSKA (reference sequence). The CDR3 sequence is 16 residues long. The CDR3 region has the DNA TGCAGTGCCCGGGGACTAGCGGGAGTCTCCTACAATGAGCAGTACTTC. Translation gives CSARGLAGVSYNEQYF.

In this sample, this clonotype turned up a few times. The gene calls are TRBV6-5 and TRBJ2-7; possibly TRBD1 for D (6 bases). This CDR3 has 15 residues. Trimming removed 7 bases at V and 2 bases at J, with 18 bases between. Germline values: CDR1 MNHEY, CDR2 SVGAGI. CDR3 nucleotides: TGTGCCAGCACACCCAGGGGACATTTCACCTACGAGCAGTACTTC. The encoded protein is CASTPRGHFTYEQYF.

This clonotype was observed a few times. The chain employs TRBV12-3 or TRBV12-4 and TRBJ2-7; 14 positions agree with TRBD2. Trimming removed 1 base from V and 10 bases from J; junction bases left unmatched: 6. The CDR3 loop spans 15 amino acids. CDR3: CASSLVGLAGALQYF. The CDR3 nucleotides read TGTGCCAGCAGTTTAGTGGGACTAGCGGGAGCCCTACAGTACTTC.

The chain uses TRBV27 and TRBJ2-1; 8 bases line up with TRBD2. CDR3 length: 19 residues. Germline CDR1 is MNHEY and CDR2 is SMNVEV (reference sequence). The ends lost 5 bases at V and 0 bases at J; junction bases unmatched: 15. This CDR3 is CASSIRPLLSGSSYNEQFF. CDR3 nucleotide sequence: TGTGCCAGCAGTATACGACCGTTGCTCAGCGGGAGCTCCTACAATGAGCAGTTCTTC.

The V call is TRBV6-2 or TRBV6-3, the J call TRBJ2-6; TRBD1 agrees at 9 bases. V dropped 8 bases and J dropped 2; count of bases not matched to a gene: 4. Looked up from germline, CDR1 is MNHEY and CDR2 is SVGEGT. CDR3 size: 15 residues. The CDR3 sequence: CASRRQGAGANVLTF. CDR3 nucleotides: TGTGCCAGCCGCCGACAGGGGGCTGGGGCCAACGTCCTGACTTTC.

This chain uses TRBV6-6 with TRBJ1-1; D might be TRBD1 (6 bases). The germline CDR1 and CDR2 sequences are MNHNY and SVGAGI (reference sequence). The V end was cut by 4 bases, the J end by 3 bases, with 12 bases between. The CDR3 is 14 residues long. CDR3 coding DNA: TGTGCCAGCAGTTGCGCGCACAGGGACACTGAAGCTTTCTTT. Protein product: CASSCAHRDTEAFF.

The chain is built from TRBV24-1 and TRBJ2-1; tentatively, D is TRBD1 or TRBD2 (5 bases each). V shed 9 bases and J shed 4 bases, with 15 bases lying between them. Germline CDR1 and CDR2: KGHDR and SFDVKD. The length of the CDR3 is 14 residues. CDR3 loop: CATHLGTGYNEQFF. The CDR3 DNA follows: TGTGCCACCCACCTGGGGACGGGTTACAATGAGCAGTTCTTC.

The chain has TRBV5-6 and TRBJ2-1; D unclear. V was shortened by 4 bases and J by 2 bases, with 10 bases between the two germline ends. The germline CDR1 and CDR2 sequences are SGHDT and YYEEEE. This CDR3 has 14 residues. CDR3 bases: TGTGCCAGCAGCCCGACTGTAGCCTACAATGAGCAGTTCTTC. It encodes CASSPTVAYNEQFF.

The J gene is TRBJ1-2, the V gene TRBV30; 8 nucleotides match TRBD1. This CDR3 region has 14 residues. Germline CDR1 is GTSNPN and CDR2 is SVGIG (reference sequence). J was trimmed by 3 bases and V by 6 bases; bases with no gene match: 9. CDR3: CACIVTGADYGYTF. DNA of the CDR3: TGTGCCTGTATTGTGACAGGGGCTGACTATGGCTACACCTTC.

For this clonotype: The conserved final phenylalanine or tryptophan is absent from the CDR3, which likely points to a read error. The gene calls are TRBV7-9 and TRBJ2-7; TRBD1 aligns across 9 bases. Germline values: CDR1 SEHNR, CDR2 FQNEAQ (reference sequence). This CDR3 comprises 15 residues. The ends lost 5 bases at V and 2 bases at J; junction bases unmatched: 7. The CDR3 loop reads CASSTRTGETYEQYL. For the CDR3, the DNA is TGTGCCAGCAGCACCCGGACAGGGGAAACCTACGAGCAGTACTTA.

The V call is TRBV10-3, the J call TRBJ2-2, with TRBD1 identical over 9 bases. CDR1 ENHRY and CDR2 SYGVKD come from the germline V gene. The CDR3 spans 16 residues. V trimming: 6 bases; J trimming: 0 bases; junction bases outside the gene matches: 5. The CDR3 nucleotides are TGTGCCATCAGCGGGACAGGGAATGCGAACACCGGGGAGCTGTTTTTT. Translation: CAISGTGNANTGELFF.

CDR3 sequence (DNA): TGTGCCAGCAGCTTAGGAGCGTCAACTAATGAAAAACTGTTTTTT. Translating gives CASSLGASTNEKLFF. The genes are TRBV7-9 and TRBJ1-4; no clear D. Germline CDR1 is SEHNR and CDR2 is FQNEAQ (reference sequence). V was pared by 1 base and J by 0 bases, with 6 bases between. This CDR3 contains 15 residues. The full variable domain, rest sourced from reference TRBV7-9 and TRBJ1-4, is DTGVSQNPRHKITKRGQNVTFRCDPISEHNRLYWYRQTLGQGPEFLTYFQNEAQLEKSRLLSDRFSAERPKGSFSTLEIQRTEQGDSAMYLCASSLGASTNEKLFFGSGTQLSVL.

The rearrangement uses TRBV9 and TRBJ2-1, with D perhaps assigned TRBD1 or TRBD2 (5 bases each). CDR1 and CDR2 (germline): SGDLS, YYNGEE. This CDR3 comprises 12 residues. Trimming pared 1 base from V and 9 bases from J, leaving 8 bases between. CDR3 loop: CASSVTRGEQFF. DNA for the CDR3: TGTGCCAGCAGCGTAACTAGGGGTGAGCAGTTCTTC.

This clonotype was seen more than once but under ten times. An end of the junction differs from the germline gene, which may be a read error. The chain has TRBV12-3 or TRBV12-4 and TRBJ1-2; the match to TRBD1 covers 8 bases. The CDR3 is 15 residues long. The CDR3 loop is CAGSLASGGFYGYTF. The CDR3, as DNA: TGTGCCGGCAGTTTAGCGTCAGGGGGCTTCTATGGTTACACCTTC.

This clonotype showed up many times. In DNA form, the CDR3 reads TGCAGCACTTCCGGGACAGGGAACTATGGCTACACCTTC. This gives the protein CSTSGTGNYGYTF. V and J are TRBV29-1 and TRBJ1-2; 9 bases fit TRBD1. There are 13 residues in the CDR3. Germline CDR1 reads SQVTM; CDR2 reads ANQGSEA. The V and J ends lost 8 bases and 2 bases, in that order; junction bases with no gene match: 6.